The source of this T cell receptor beta chain is a study of shared clonotypes between healthy human individuals. For this clone: Its antigen remains unidentified.

Only in-frame clones appear in the TCRdb table, and some are missing; sequencing was by immunoSEQ multiplex PCR. The sample records about 2.1 million clones, 85% to 95% being singletons. Overall study results and limits: The study generally estimated greater richness for naive than memory subsets.

This CDR3 has 15 amino acids. V shed 6 bases and J shed 2 bases, with 15 bases lying between them. Per germline, CDR1 SGDLS and CDR2 YYNGEE. CD45RO negativity and positive selection for CCR7 defined naive CD8 cells, a population that excluded terminally differentiated effector memory CD45RA+ cells. Sequencing was performed on naive CD8+ T cells from PBMCs. J is TRBJ1-3 and V is TRBV9; TRBD1 might be the D (6 bases). The receptor was isolated from a young man in good health. Some clones in this sample may be carry-over from other donors' samples. This CDR3 is CASNVGTSTGNTIYF. The CDR3 nucleotides are TGTGCCAGCAACGTCGGGACATCTACTGGAAACACCATATATTTT.